Listed here are 24 T cell receptor beta chains from one sample, sequenced in a study of response to subunit inactivated influenza vaccine. From the RT-PCR reads, TCRdb called clonotypes with MiXCR, one entry per CDR3 protein. The sample yields about 520,000 distinct CDR3 sequences, 6.5% to 8% seen once. Sequencing was performed on PBMCs from blood, taken roughly 24 months after vaccination. The receptors originated from a man aged 50-75 years who received an inactivated influenza vaccine.

This clonotype was seen only once. The chain combines TRBV20-1 with TRBJ2-1; D is unresolved. The CDR3 has 14 amino acids. The germline V and J ends were trimmed by 3 bases and 0 bases, with 9 bases remaining between them. Germline-derived CDR1 and CDR2 are DFQATT and SNEGSKA (reference sequence). The CDR3 nucleotides are TGCAGTGCTAGGAGCGAGAGCTCCTACAATGAGCAGTTCTTC. Residues: CSARSESSYNEQFF.

This clonotype was recorded a few times. The V gene is TRBV14, the J gene TRBJ2-7; D is undetermined. Trimming took 3 bases from V and 0 from J, leaving 12 bases between them. Per germline, CDR1 SGHDN and CDR2 FVKESK. The CDR3 extends over 15 amino acids. As DNA, the CDR3 is TGTGCCAGCAGCCAGTCATCCGTGAGCTCCTACGAGCAGTACTTC. Encoded protein: CASSQSSVSSYEQYF.

This clonotype was observed many times. This chain uses TRBV5-6 with TRBJ2-2; D not resolved. The CDR3 has 13 residues. Trimming pared 0 bases from V and 5 bases from J, leaving 5 bases between. CDR1 is SGHDT, CDR2 YYEEEE, per germline. CDR3 loop: CASSLEWTGELFF. In nucleotides, the CDR3 is TGTGCCAGCAGCTTGGAATGGACCGGGGAGCTGTTTTTT.

The gene calls are TRBV2 and TRBJ2-1, with D hard to call. The length of the CDR3 is 13 residues. V was clipped by 6 bases and J by 6 bases, with 12 bases between them. Germline CDR1 is SNHLY and CDR2 is FYNNEI. The CDR3 is CASRVTDGNEQFF. The CDR3 DNA follows: TGTGCCAGCAGGGTCACGGACGGCAATGAGCAGTTCTTC.

This clonotype was detected ten times or more. This chain joins TRBV12-3 or TRBV12-4 and TRBJ2-2; D remains ambiguous. The CDR3 extends over 14 amino acids. V dropped 6 bases and J dropped 7 bases, with 15 bases sitting between them. The CDR3: CASSLDTIGGELFF. CDR3 sequence (DNA): TGTGCCAGCAGCCTCGACACTATCGGCGGGGAGCTGTTTTTT.

This clonotype appeared many times. The chain carries TRBV24-1 and TRBJ1-1, with D possibly matching TRBD1 (6 bases). Germline values: CDR1 KGHDR, CDR2 SFDVKD. V shed 1 base and J shed 8 bases, with 7 bases lying between them. The CDR3 covers 12 residues. The CDR3, as DNA: TGTGCCACCAGTGATTTCACAGGGGAAGCTTTCTTT. Its protein product is CATSDFTGEAFF.

V gene TRBV4-3 combines with J gene TRBJ2-7, with no clear D. Germline loops: CDR1 LGHNA, CDR2 YSLEER. Trimming stripped 0 bases from V and 2 bases from J, with 11 bases between. The CDR3 loop spans 15 amino acids. The CDR3, as DNA: TGCGCCAGCAGCCAAGATTTTAACGTAGCCTACGAGCAGTACTTC. This translates into CASSQDFNVAYEQYF.

This clonotype was seen repeatedly, ten times or more. The DNA of the CDR3 is TGCGCCAGCAGGCTAGCGGAAGAGACCCAGTACTTC. Its translation: CASRLAEETQYF. This chain uses TRBV5-1 with TRBJ2-5; 7 bases fit TRBD2. V trimming: 5 bases; J trimming: 3 bases; junction bases outside the gene matches: 1. The CDR3 extends over 12 amino acids. Germline V gives CDR1 SGHRS, CDR2 YFSETQ. The full variable domain, in which reference TRBV5-1 and TRBJ2-5 provide the parts outside the CDR3, is KAGVTQTPRYLIKTRGQQVTLSCSPISGHRSVSWYQQTPGQGLQFLFEYFSETQRNKGNFPGRFSGRQFSNSRSEMNVSTLELGDSALYLCASRLAEETQYFGPGTRLLVL.

The chain has TRBV3-1 and TRBJ1-2; TRBD1 might be the D (5 bases). V shed 5 bases and J shed 5 bases, with 12 bases lying between them. The CDR3 is 13 residues long. Germline CDR1 LGHDT, CDR2 YNNKEL (reference sequence). The CDR3 loop reads CASSGGTAYGYTF. The DNA of the CDR3 is TGTGCCAGCAGCGGAGGGACGGCTTATGGCTACACCTTC.

This clonotype was seen repeatedly, ten times or more. The chain couples TRBV7-9 to TRBJ2-3; tentatively, D is TRBD1 or TRBD2 (5 bases each). CDR1 and CDR2 (germline): SEHNR, FQNEAQ (reference sequence). V was shortened by 5 bases and J by 4 bases, with 13 bases between the two germline ends. The CDR3 has 14 amino acids. The CDR3 sequence is CASSRPSGPDTQYF. CDR3 DNA sequence: TGTGCCAGCAGCCGTCCATCGGGACCAGATACGCAGTATTTT.

This clonotype turned up a few times. The rearrangement uses TRBV12-3 or TRBV12-4 and TRBJ1-3, with TRBD1 as a possible D gene (6 bases). V gave up 5 bases and J gave up 0 bases, with 11 bases separating them. The CDR3 is made up of 15 amino acids. The CDR3, as DNA: TGTGCCAGCAGTCCGGGACACGGCTCTGGAAACACCATATATTTT. Its translation: CASSPGHGSGNTIYF.

There are many counts of this clonotype. V is TRBV5-5 and J is TRBJ1-1; D possibly corresponds to TRBD1 (6 bases). Germline V gene data show CDR1 as SGHKS and CDR2 as YYEKEE (reference sequence). V lost 3 bases to trimming and J lost 4 bases, with 13 bases between them. The length of the CDR3 is 14 residues. The chain's CDR3 is CASSWSGVGTEAFF. In nucleotides, the CDR3 is TGTGCCAGCAGCTGGTCAGGGGTGGGCACTGAAGCTTTCTTT.

This clonotype has at least ten counts. This chain joins TRBV20-1 and TRBJ2-5; 8 nucleotides agree with TRBD2. The CDR3 has 15 amino acids. Germline V gene sequence: CDR1 DFQATT, CDR2 SNEGSKA (reference sequence). V lost 3 bases, J lost 1 base, and 7 bases stayed unmatched. The CDR3 spells CSASRAGGSQETQYF. The DNA for the CDR3 is TGCAGTGCTAGTAGGGCGGGGGGCAGCCAAGAGACCCAGTACTTC.

Written as DNA, the CDR3 is TGTGCCAGCAGTTTTAGGGGGCAAAACACTGAAGCTTTCTTT. It translates to CASSFRGQNTEAFF. The gene calls are TRBV12-3 or TRBV12-4 and TRBJ1-1; 7 bases are shared with TRBD1. The CDR3 consists of 14 residues. Trimming cost V 3 bases and J 2 bases; bases outside gene matches: 3.

This clonotype was seen many times. The chain has TRBV29-1 and TRBJ2-3; 9 nucleotides agree with TRBD1. After removal of 7 bases from V and 6 bases from J, the junction contained 5 bases not matched to a gene. CDR1 and CDR2 from the germline V gene are SQVTM and ANQGSEA. The CDR3 runs to 12 residues. The CDR3 is CSAHRGLDTQYF. DNA for the CDR3: TGCAGCGCCCACAGGGGGCTTGATACGCAGTATTTT.

This clonotype was picked up one time. As DNA, the CDR3 is TGTGCCAGCTCACCAAGGCAGGGTGAGGCTGAAGCTTTCTTT. Amino acids: CASSPRQGEAEAFF. V and J are TRBV18 and TRBJ1-1; D may be TRBD1 (5 bases). The CDR3 loop spans 14 amino acids. V lost 2 bases and J lost 6, with 13 bases in between. Germline CDR1 KGHSH, CDR2 LQKENI.

The sample holds many counts of this clonotype. The chain couples TRBV29-1 to TRBJ1-1, with TRBD1 matching 7 bases. The CDR3 has 14 amino acids. CDR1 is SQVTM and CDR2 is ANQGSEA in the germline V gene. Trimming at V came to 6 bases and at J to 6 bases, leaving 13 bases not matched to a gene. Here the CDR3 reads CSVQDRVGLPEAFF. CDR3 nucleotides: TGCAGCGTCCAAGACAGGGTAGGTCTCCCTGAAGCTTTCTTT.

The sample holds many counts of this clonotype. The rearrangement joins TRBV4-3 to TRBJ1-2, with D tentatively TRBD1 (6 bases). Between the trimmed V and J ends, which lost 2 bases and 4 bases, there was a span of 14 bases. CDR3 length equals 15 residues. Germline CDR1 LGHNA, CDR2 YSLEER. The DNA of the CDR3 is TGCGCCAGCAGCCAACAAGGGGGGCTCGGCTATGGCTACACCTTC. It translates to CASSQQGGLGYGYTF.

The CDR3: CASSPGSSFQETQYF. DNA of the CDR3: TGCGCCAGCAGCCCTGGTTCCAGTTTCCAAGAGACCCAGTACTTC. This sequence joins TRBV5-1 and TRBJ2-5; D is undetermined. Trimming took off 4 bases at V and 1 base at J, with 14 bases between the two ends. This CDR3 contains 15 residues. Germline CDR1 SGHRS, CDR2 YFSETQ.

The sample holds a few counts of this clonotype. V usage is TRBV15 and J usage is TRBJ2-2; D uncertain. This CDR3 contains 14 residues. V was shortened by 3 bases and J by 5 bases, with 10 bases between the two germline ends. CDR1 is LNHNV, CDR2 YYDKDF, per germline (reference sequence). CDR3: CATSSSFGTGELFF. CDR3 nucleotides: TGTGCCACCAGCAGCTCGTTTGGAACCGGGGAGCTGTTTTTT.

This clonotype was counted ten times or more. The chain combines TRBV4-3 with TRBJ2-2; D is possibly TRBD2 (5 bases). This CDR3 is 13 amino acids long. Germline V lookup: CDR1 LGHNA, CDR2 YSLEER. Trimming removed 2 bases at V and 5 bases at J, with 6 bases between. The CDR3 sequence: CASSQRRTGELFF. CDR3 sequence (DNA): TGCGCCAGCAGCCAAAGGAGGACCGGGGAGCTGTTTTTT.

This clonotype was seen only a few times. This chain uses TRBV9 with TRBJ2-5; D ambiguous. The CDR3 consists of 15 residues. The ends were cut back, 0 bases at V and 5 bases at J, with 14 bases in the middle. Germline V CDR1 and CDR2: SGDLS, YYNGEE. The CDR3: CASSVGSSVHETQYF. Here the CDR3 DNA reads TGTGCCAGCAGCGTAGGGTCTAGTGTACACGAGACCCAGTACTTC.

The J gene is TRBJ2-3, the V gene TRBV10-3; possibly TRBD2 for D (6 bases). Trimming removed 9 bases at V and 1 base at J, with 17 bases between. The germline CDR1 and CDR2 sequences are ENHRY and SYGVKD. The CDR3 loop spans 15 amino acids. DNA of the CDR3: TGTGCCATAACCGACCCCAGGAGGGGCACAGATACGCAGTATTTT. Translated: CAITDPRRGTDTQYF.

This clonotype has a single count. With a much larger clone just one base away, this may be a read error. This sequence joins TRBV2 and TRBJ2-3; D gene ambiguous. The CDR3 is 12 residues long. The V gene lost 1 base and the J gene lost 11 bases, with 10 bases spanning the gap. Germline assignment: CDR1 SNHLY and CDR2 FYNNEI. CDR3 DNA sequence: TGTGCCAGCAGTGAAGAACGGTGGCGGCAGTATTTT. Translation gives CASSEERWRQYF.